The TCR beta chain described here comes from a study of blood T cell repertoires in COVID-19. Germline loops: CDR1 LNHDA, CDR2 SQIVND (reference sequence). The junction had 10 bases not matched to a gene; V was cut back by 6 bases and J by 8 bases. This CDR3 has 16 amino acids. Repertoires were generated with immunoSEQ multiplex PCR, while TCRdb's copy carries only in-frame clones and drops some. The top ten clones hold about 5.9% of a sample with more than 200,000 clones, 88% of them seen once. This TCR was recovered from a woman aged 25-40 years with COVID-19, enrolled during active disease. Material for sequencing was peripheral blood. J is TRBJ2-1 and V is TRBV19; 13 bases line up with TRBD2. The chain's CDR3 is CASRTLLAGGPHEQFF. Here the CDR3 DNA reads TGTGCCAGTAGAACCCTACTAGCGGGAGGGCCACATGAGCAGTTCTTC.